The 16 T cell receptor beta chains in this list originate from one sample, sequenced in a study of blood T cells in healthy people across ages. A second PCR of about 6 to 11 cycles used a sample-barcoded 5' primer and a J-beta primer mix. Via MiXCR, TCRdb re-called the 5' RACE reads, giving one row per CDR3 protein. The sample lists 950,000 to 1,200,000 distinct CDR3 sequences, around two fifths occurring once. The sequenced sample was blood. These receptors came from a man aged 18 to 29 in good health.

This clonotype was seen only a few times. This chain joins TRBV7-9 and TRBJ2-3; no clear D gene. Germline V gene sequence: CDR1 SEHNR, CDR2 FQNEAQ (reference sequence). The CDR3 length is 12 residues. The germline V and J ends were trimmed by 3 bases and 5 bases, with 6 bases remaining between them. CDR3 bases: TGTGCCAGCAGCTTCGTGGAAGATACGCAGTATTTT. It is translated as CASSFVEDTQYF. Using reference TRBV7-9 and TRBJ2-3 for the parts outside the CDR3, the full variable domain is DTGVSQNPRHKITKRGQNVTFRCDPISEHNRLYWYRQTLGQGPEFLTYFQNEAQLEKSRLLSDRFSAERPKGSFSTLEIQRTEQGDSAMYLCASSFVEDTQYFGPGTRLTVL.

This chain uses TRBV2 with TRBJ1-4; D might be TRBD1 (6 bases). This CDR3 spans 15 amino acids. The V gene's germline CDR1 is SNHLY and CDR2 FYNNEI. V gave up 2 bases and J gave up 0 bases, with 7 bases separating them. The CDR3 here is CASSERTATNEKLFF. Written as DNA, the CDR3 is TGTGCCAGCAGTGAAAGGACAGCAACTAATGAAAAACTGTTTTTT. The whole variable domain, remainder taken from reference TRBV2 and TRBJ1-4, is EPEVTQTPSHQVTQMGQEVILRCVPISNHLYFYWYRQILGQKVEFLVSFYNNEISEKSEIFDDQFSVERPDGSNFTLKIRSTKLEDSAMYFCASSERTATNEKLFFGSGTQLSVL.

In the case of this clonotype: Germline is not matched at one junction end, which may reflect a read error. V is TRBV4-2 and J is TRBJ2-1; 8 bases map to TRBD1. In germline, CDR1 is LGHNA, CDR2 YNFKEQ. The CDR3 covers 14 residues. The CDR3 DNA is TGTGCCAACAGCCAAGTGGACAGGGAGGATGAGCAGTTCTTC. It specifies CANSQVDREDEQFF.

The chain is built from TRBV7-2 and TRBJ2-2, with D possibly matching TRBD1 (5 bases). The V gene lost 7 bases and the J gene lost 4 bases, with 16 bases spanning the gap. CDR3 length: 15 residues. CDR1 is SGHTA and CDR2 is FQGNSA in the germline V gene. In nucleotides, the CDR3 is TGTGCCAGCACCCCTCAGGGTGAGGCCACCGGGGAGCTGTTTTTT. It is translated as CASTPQGEATGELFF.

The chain has TRBV20-1 and TRBJ1-5; perhaps TRBD1 as D (6 bases). The CDR3 runs to 13 residues. The V end was cut by 5 bases, the J end by 5 bases, with 13 bases between. CDR1 is DFQATT and CDR2 is SNEGSKA in the germline V gene (reference sequence). The CDR3 loop is CSAPGRGDQPQHF. The DNA of the CDR3 is TGCAGTGCTCCCGGCAGGGGCGATCAGCCCCAGCATTTT.

This clonotype has only a few counts. This chain links TRBV29-1 with TRBJ1-2; 8 nucleotides line up with TRBD1. CDR3 length equals 12 residues. Germline lookup yields CDR1 SQVTM and CDR2 ANQGSEA. Trimming removed 4 bases from V and 9 bases from J; junction bases left unmatched: 7. The CDR3: CSVADRVDRYTF. The CDR3 bases are TGCAGCGTTGCGGACAGGGTGGATCGCTACACCTTC.

The chain joins TRBV12-3 or TRBV12-4 to TRBJ1-6; tentative D call: TRBD1 (6 bases). Trimming shortened V by 6 bases and J by 6 bases, and 15 bases separated the two germline ends. The CDR3 totals 15 residues. The CDR3 sequence is CASSWEGEGNSPLHF. The CDR3 DNA sequence: TGTGCCAGCAGCTGGGAGGGGGAGGGTAATTCACCCCTCCACTTT.

The chain combines TRBV7-2 with TRBJ2-3, with D tentatively TRBD1 (6 bases). The CDR3 loop spans 16 amino acids. Trimming removed 3 bases at V and 2 bases at J, with 15 bases between. CDR1 and CDR2 (germline): SGHTA, FQGNSA. CDR3 in DNA: TGTGCCAGCAGCTTGACCCGGGACACCATCACAGATACGCAGTATTTT. It translates to CASSLTRDTITDTQYF.

Only a few counts were recorded for this clonotype. The chain couples TRBV12-3 or TRBV12-4 to TRBJ1-5; D is uncertain. V was pared by 1 base and J by 9 bases, with 10 bases between. This CDR3 comprises 13 residues. The CDR3 nucleotides are TGTGCCAGCAGTTTAGGAACTTATTGGCCCCAGCATTTT. Its protein is CASSLGTYWPQHF.

This clonotype was recorded many times. This chain uses TRBV7-9 with TRBJ2-7; no definite D call. Germline loops: CDR1 SEHNR, CDR2 FQNEAQ (reference sequence). The CDR3 contains 15 residues. Trimming removed 3 bases at V and 4 bases at J, with 16 bases between. The CDR3 spells CASSFLVSPPYEQYF. DNA of the CDR3: TGTGCCAGCAGCTTTTTGGTCAGTCCCCCTTACGAGCAGTACTTC. The full variable domain, with the rest looked up from reference TRBV7-9 and TRBJ2-7, is DTGVSQNPRHKITKRGQNVTFRCDPISEHNRLYWYRQTLGQGPEFLTYFQNEAQLEKSRLLSDRFSAERPKGSFSTLEIQRTEQGDSAMYLCASSFLVSPPYEQYFGPGTRLTVT.

This clonotype was counted ten times or more. This chain joins TRBV4-3 and TRBJ2-7, with D perhaps matching TRBD1 (6 bases). The V end was cut by 2 bases, the J end by 4 bases, with 12 bases between. The V gene's germline CDR1 is LGHNA and CDR2 YSLEER. This CDR3 has 14 residues. This CDR3 is CASSQTTGLYEQYF. The CDR3 DNA follows: TGCGCCAGCAGCCAAACTACAGGGTTGTACGAGCAGTACTTC.

The rearrangement uses TRBV4-2 and TRBJ2-5; TRBD1 aligns across 7 bases. V was pared by 4 bases and J by 4 bases, with 6 bases of the junction left unmatched. Germline values: CDR1 LGHNA, CDR2 YNFKEQ. The CDR3 contains 14 residues. CDR3 DNA sequence: TGTGCCAGCAGCCCTACAGGGGACGGAGAGACCCAGTACTTC. Amino acids: CASSPTGDGETQYF.

This clonotype was picked up a small number of times. The chain recombines TRBV12-3 or TRBV12-4 with TRBJ1-5, with D possibly TRBD1 on 6 matching bases. The CDR3 length is 17 residues. Trimming removed 6 bases from V and 4 bases from J, with 22 bases in between. The CDR3: CASSVESTGLWNQPQHF. CDR3 DNA sequence: TGTGCCAGCAGCGTAGAATCGACAGGCCTTTGGAATCAGCCCCAGCATTTT.

This sequence joins TRBV20-1 and TRBJ2-5, with 14 bases fitting TRBD2. Germline V CDR1 and CDR2: DFQATT, SNEGSKA (reference sequence). There are 15 residues in the CDR3. V lost 4 bases to trimming and J lost 2 bases; unmatched junction nucleotides: 3. The CDR3 loop is CSAIRTSGGQETQYF. DNA for the CDR3: TGCAGTGCTATCAGGACTAGCGGGGGGCAAGAGACCCAGTACTTC.

This clonotype turned up a few times. The chain couples TRBV6-6 to TRBJ2-5; no firm D call. Per germline, CDR1 MNHNY and CDR2 SVGAGI (reference sequence). The CDR3 contains 14 residues. Deletions cut 2 bases from V and 2 bases from J, with 9 bases between. This chain's CDR3 is CASSYGWGQETQYF. The DNA for the CDR3 is TGTGCCAGCAGTTACGGGTGGGGACAAGAGACCCAGTACTTC.

As regards this clonotype: Possible read error: a much larger clone is one base away. The J gene is TRBJ2-7, the V gene TRBV7-2; D possibly corresponds to TRBD1 (5 bases). Trimming cost V 7 bases and J 7 bases, with 14 bases left between them. Germline V CDR1 and CDR2: SGHTA, FQGNSA. The length of the CDR3 is 12 residues. The DNA for the CDR3 is TGTGCCAGCATCTTTTCAGGGCGTGAGCAGTACTTC. Protein product: CASIFSGREQYF.